The subject of this entry is one TCR beta chain. The CDR3 totals 15 residues. This sample stems from a study of blood T cell repertoires in COVID-19. Whole-study context: The analysed material was cDNA or gDNA that came from T cells, B-cell-depleted T cells, or PBMCs.

Sequenced by immunoSEQ multiplex PCR; TCRdb stores in-frame clones only, minus some. The repertoire holds about 140,000 clones, with approximately 88% as singletons. Those who participated ranged in age from roughly 18 to 100 years and resided in about two dozen US areas. The sequenced sample was PBMCs or T cells enriched from blood (not recorded which). The rearrangement joins TRBV21-1 to TRBJ1-1; the DNA was not used to check the table's D call, TRBD1. TRBV21-1 is a recognized pseudogene. The sequence was obtained from a man aged 40-49 years with acute COVID-19. CDR3 nucleotides: TGTGCCAGCAGCAAACAAAGGACAGGGGTACCTGAAGCTTTCTTT. It encodes CASSKQRTGVPEAFF.